The 3 T cell receptor beta chains below were found in one sample sequenced in a study of blood T cell repertoires in COVID-19. The protocol was immunoSEQ multiplex PCR, while the TCRdb copy is restricted to in-frame clones and leaves out a portion. The repertoire consists of under 200,000 clones, with roughly 85% occurring once and the leading ten covering under 2.5%. Input material: peripheral blood. The origin of the receptors is a woman aged 80 or over with acute or convalescent COVID-19.

This clone was recorded only once. This sequence joins TRBV28 and TRBJ1-4; D unclear. Germline-derived CDR1 and CDR2 are MDHEN and SYDVKM. Trimming pared 6 bases from V and 5 bases from J, leaving 13 bases between. The CDR3 runs to 14 residues. The CDR3 bases are TGTGCCAGCAGAGGCGGAGGGTTGAATGAAAAACTGTTTTTT. This sequence encodes CASRGGGLNEKLFF. The full variable domain, in which reference TRBV28 and TRBJ1-4 provide the parts outside the CDR3, is DVKVTQSSRYLVKRTGEKVFLECVQDMDHENMFWYRQDPGLGLRLIYFSYDVKMKEKGDIPEGYSVSREKKERFSLILESASTNQTSMYLCASRGGGLNEKLFFGSGTQLSVL.

The chain couples TRBV5-1 to TRBJ1-4; 7 nucleotides agree with TRBD1. The CDR3 totals 14 residues. J gave up 8 bases and V 4 bases, and 8 bases lay outside the gene matches. Germline V gene sequence: CDR1 SGHRS, CDR2 YFSETQ. CDR3 in DNA: TGCGCCAGCAGCACCGGACAGGTGGGGGAAAAACTGTTTTTT. Its protein is CASSTGQVGEKLFF.

The chain couples TRBV6-6 to TRBJ2-5; tentative D call: TRBD2 (6 bases). V lost 2 bases and J lost 5, with 12 bases in between. There are 14 residues in the CDR3. Germline V CDR1 and CDR2: MNHNY, SVGAGI (reference sequence). The CDR3 DNA reads as TGTGCCAGCAGTTACCCCGGGAGCGCGGAGACCCAGTACTTC. Protein: CASSYPGSAETQYF.